One T cell receptor beta chain is described in this entry. Its antigen remains unidentified. This entry comes from a study of T cells expressing NK-cell markers. Looking at the study overall: It was sorted CD3+CD56-NKG2C+, CD3+CD56+NKG2C- and CD3+CD56+NKG2C+ T cells that provided the TCR beta repertoires. Among the eight sequenced donors, seven tested HCMV-seropositive and one tested seronegative.

cDNA encoding TCR beta was synthesized via 5'RACE template switching incorporating UMIs. TCRdb reprocessed the 5' RACE reads and keeps a single row for each CDR3 protein, giving no DNA. This sample's clone table lists about 260,000 distinct CDR3 sequences. Study results and caveats: The dominant NKG2C+ clonotypes represented roughly 1.0-7.5% of CD8+ T cells in six donors.

This TCR was sampled from a woman aged 18 to 69 in good health. The specimen was blood T cells: a sorted CD56 or NKG2C T cell subset, CD4+ or CD8+ T cells, or bulk PBMC T cells (not recorded which).

The CDR3 sequence is CASSPSTQRGYTF. This chain uses TRBV11-2 with TRBJ1-2. The V gene's germline CDR1 is SGHAT and CDR2 FQNNGV. The CDR3 has 13 amino acids.